This T cell receptor (beta chain) was found in a study of OX40 agonist ivuxolimab in advanced cancers. Regarding the research as a whole: Ivuxolimab was an agonistic, fully human IgG2 monoclonal antibody directed against OX40 (CD134), a costimulatory receptor. Intravenous ivuxolimab was administered to patients every 2 weeks at six dose levels: 0.01, 0.1, 0.3, 1.5, 3 and 10 mg/kg. Among the 50 to 55 dose-escalation patients, around 19 had hepatocellular carcinoma, 15 or so melanoma, 9 renal cell carcinoma and 9 head and neck cancer. A male proportion of roughly 80% and a mean age of 60 years, ranging from 23 to 79, were recorded for the dose-escalation cohort. Prior anti-PD-1, anti-PD-L1 or anti-CTLA-4 therapy was permitted, and approximately 42% of dose-escalation patients had received checkpoint inhibitors. Partial responses were achieved by three dose-escalation patients, of whom one had hepatocellular carcinoma and two had cutaneous melanoma. Peripheral TCRbeta sequencing was intended to test whether TCR sequence diversity was altered and clonal T-cell expansion was caused by ivuxolimab. The paper covers the monotherapy dose-escalation part of the phase I ivuxolimab trial, which included N ≈ 50 patients. Overall results and qualifications from the work: After ivuxolimab, CD8+ T cells had more expanded clones than CD4+ T cells on average. Antigen specificity was not determined for the clonally expanded peripheral T cells. At doses of 0.1 to 3.0 mg/kg, clonal expansion of both CD4+ and CD8+ T cells in blood was seen between baseline and week 6. In the 0.1-3.0 mg/kg groups, partial responders were among the patients with the lowest normalized peripheral clonal expansion, particularly in CD8+ T cells. Low levels of normalized T-cell clonal expansion were also seen in some patients who did not respond.

For this clone: The target of this receptor is not known. Per-base quality was not reported, and no clone a single base away is much larger than it.

The trial excluded patients who had a history of autoimmune disease or who were on systemic immunosuppression. Peripheral blood for TCR sequencing was collected from all dose cohorts at baseline, on cycle 4 day 1, and on cycle 7 day 1. The samples were taken from a phase I, first-in-human, multicenter, open-label dose-escalation trial of ivuxolimab. Adults with locally advanced or metastatic head and neck squamous cell, hepatocellular, melanoma or renal cell carcinoma were enrolled in the trial. Before TCR sequencing, CD4+ T cells and CD8+ T cells from peripheral blood were sorted into separate populations. Compared with germline, V lacks 5 bases and J lacks 3 bases; bases without a gene match: 7. Counted from cysteine to phenylalanine, this CDR3 has 15 amino acids. This entry keeps only the CDR3 DNA: 45 bases, framed from base 1. CDR1 and CDR2 (MDHEN, SYDVKM) derive from the germline V gene. To sequence the TCRbeta CDR3 region, genomic DNA was isolated from the sorted cells. The immunoSEQ Assay was used for sequencing of TCRbeta CDR3 regions. TCRdb re-hosts the immuneACCESS table, in-frame sequences only. Its copies lack some clones; in the studies checked, an unresolved V gene accounts for under half of them, and the cause for the rest is not known. This sample holds approximately 77,000 clones; 90% to 95% were observed only once. The ten largest clonotypes hold 13% to 15% of the sample.

The rearrangement joined TRBV28 to TRBJ2-1; TRBD1 matches 7 bases in the middle. Sequenced material: CD4+ or CD8+ T cells sorted from blood, taken in a trial of the OX40 agonist ivuxolimab. The clonotype comes from an adult with an advanced solid tumor such as melanoma, head and neck, liver or kidney cancer. In nucleotides, the sequence is TGTGCCAGCAGTACTACAGGGGTGGGCTACAATGAGCAGTTCTTC. This is translated as CASSTTGVGYNEQFF.